This entry concerns a single T cell receptor (beta chain). Its antigen is still unknown. Between the trimmed V and J ends, which lost 5 bases and 3 bases, there was a span of 11 bases. Germline V gives CDR1 SEHNR, CDR2 FQNEAQ (reference sequence). This CDR3 contains 13 residues. This entry comes from a study of T cells after yellow fever vaccination. Study findings and constraints: A weaker but faster secondary response was observed, peaking on day 5 versus 15. FACS-sorted repertoires could harbor abundant contaminating bulk-population clonotypes. Post-booster reappearance was seen for most primary-vaccination clones (just under 97% CD4, roughly 88% CD8).

The TCR cDNA carried a universal primer site and UMIs from 5'RACE template switching. TCRdb re-analysed the 5' RACE reads in MiXCR, keeping a single row per CDR3 protein. The sample has around 110,000 distinct CDR3 sequences, roughly 8.9% seen once. The source of this sequence is a man aged 30 to 39 who received the YFV17D yellow fever vaccine. This rearrangement joins TRBV7-9 to TRBJ2-7; D ambiguous. Sequencing was performed on CD8+ T cells sorted from PBMCs, taken 45 days after the yellow fever booster vaccination. The CDR3 DNA sequence: TGTGCCAGCAGCCCCCCAGGCAGCTACGAGCAGTACTTC. This gives the protein CASSPPGSYEQYF. Full variable domain (missing parts from reference TRBV7-9 and TRBJ2-7): DTGVSQNPRHKITKRGQNVTFRCDPISEHNRLYWYRQTLGQGPEFLTYFQNEAQLEKSRLLSDRFSAERPKGSFSTLEIQRTEQGDSAMYLCASSPPGSYEQYFGPGTRLTVT.